Listed here are 11 T cell receptor beta chains from one sample, sequenced in a study of blood T cell repertoires in COVID-19. Clones were read by immunoSEQ multiplex PCR, and TCRdb kept only the in-frame ones, dropping some. The top ten clones hold about 9.4% of a sample with over 350,000 clones, approximately 87% of them seen once. The sequenced sample consisted of PBMCs or T cells enriched from blood (not recorded which). Source of these receptors: a woman aged 50 to 60 who had recovered from COVID-19.

The J gene is TRBJ1-1, the V gene TRBV5-1, with D unresolved. The CDR3 totals 13 residues. Germline values: CDR1 SGHRS, CDR2 YFSETQ. The germline V and J ends were trimmed by 0 bases and 7 bases, with 10 bases remaining between them. The CDR3 region has the DNA TGCGCCAGCAGCTTGGACAGCCCTGTTGAAGCTTTCTTT. It encodes CASSLDSPVEAFF. The full variable domain, in which reference TRBV5-1 and TRBJ1-1 provide the parts outside the CDR3, is KAGVTQTPRYLIKTRGQQVTLSCSPISGHRSVSWYQQTPGQGLQFLFEYFSETQRNKGNFPGRFSGRQFSNSRSEMNVSTLELGDSALYLCASSLDSPVEAFFGQGTRLTVV.

The chain uses TRBV5-1 and TRBJ1-1; TRBD1 matches 9 bases. Germline V CDR1 and CDR2: SGHRS, YFSETQ. Germline trimming cut 3 bases from V and 1 base from J; bases unmatched to any gene: 7. CDR3 size: 16 residues. The CDR3 region is CASSSRPGQGNTEAFF. As DNA, the CDR3 is TGCGCCAGCAGCTCACGGCCGGGACAGGGGAACACTGAAGCTTTCTTT.

This rearrangement joins TRBV14 to TRBJ2-5; D may be TRBD2 (6 bases). This CDR3 contains 14 residues. Trimming pared 4 bases from V and 5 bases from J, leaving 14 bases between. Per germline, CDR1 SGHDN and CDR2 FVKESK. Here the CDR3 reads CASSPPLASETQYF. CDR3 DNA sequence: TGTGCCAGCAGCCCGCCACTAGCTTCGGAGACCCAGTACTTC.

This chain uses TRBV19 with TRBJ1-2; possibly TRBD1 for D (6 bases). Germline CDR1 and CDR2: LNHDA and SQIVND (reference sequence). V lost 3 bases to trimming and J lost 2 bases, with 10 bases between them. The CDR3 sequence is 14 residues long. DNA for the CDR3: TGTGCCAGTAGTATCCTGCAGGGGAACTATGGCTACACCTTC. Translated, it gives CASSILQGNYGYTF.

The V gene is TRBV15, the J gene TRBJ1-2; unclear D gene. The germline V gene has CDR1 LNHNV and CDR2 YYDKDF (reference sequence). This CDR3 is built from 15 residues. V was shortened by 0 bases and J by 4 bases, with 12 bases between the two germline ends. The CDR3 loop reads CATSRDLWESYGYTF. In DNA form, the CDR3 reads TGTGCCACCAGCAGAGATCTTTGGGAGAGCTATGGCTACACCTTC.

The V and J genes are TRBV2 and TRBJ2-7; 8 nucleotides match TRBD1. This CDR3 region has 17 residues. With V trimmed by 4 bases and J by 2 bases, 13 bases remained unmatched. CDR1 is SNHLY and CDR2 is FYNNEI in the germline V gene. The CDR3 DNA is TGTGCCAGCAGTGCCGCTTTGGACAGGGTCGGGCCCTACGAGCAGTACTTC. It translates to CASSAALDRVGPYEQYF.

The chain couples TRBV7-9 to TRBJ1-5; TRBD1 aligns across 10 bases. CDR3 size: 15 residues. The junction had 1 base not matched to a gene; V was cut back by 3 bases and J by 2 bases. CDR1 is SEHNR and CDR2 is FQNEAQ in the germline V gene (reference sequence). The CDR3 loop is CASSLGTGGNQPQHF. In DNA, the CDR3 is TGTGCCAGCAGCTTGGGGACAGGGGGCAATCAGCCCCAGCATTTT.

This clone was seen more than once but under ten times. V and J are TRBV5-6 and TRBJ1-2; D gene uncertain. Germline assignment: CDR1 SGHDT and CDR2 YYEEEE. The CDR3 consists of 13 residues. The V gene lost 4 bases and the J gene lost 13 bases, with 20 bases spanning the gap. The CDR3 nucleotides read TGTGCCAGCAGCCTGAGGTCGGGAGAGCTGGTCACCTTC. Translated: CASSLRSGELVTF. The variable domain in full, with the rest retrieved from reference TRBV5-6 and TRBJ1-2, is DAGVTQSPTHLIKTRGQQVTLRCSPKSGHDTVSWYQQALGQGPQFIFQYYEEEERQRGNFPDRFSGHQFPNYSSELNVNALLLGDSALYLCASSLRSGELVTFGSGTRLTVV.

The chain carries TRBV7-9 and TRBJ1-4; D not resolved. Looked up from germline, CDR1 is SEHNR and CDR2 is FQNEAQ (reference sequence). This CDR3 comprises 15 residues. Trimming shortened V by 0 bases and J by 6 bases, and 11 bases separated the two germline ends. The DNA of the CDR3 is TGTGCCAGCAGCTTAGCGGAGATCGGGGATGAAAAACTGTTTTTT. Its protein product is CASSLAEIGDEKLFF.

This chain joins TRBV29-1 and TRBJ1-4; D possibly corresponds to TRBD1 (6 bases). CDR1 SQVTM and CDR2 ANQGSEA come from the germline V gene. This CDR3 contains 13 residues. V was shortened by 6 bases and J by 5 bases, with 13 bases between the two germline ends. The CDR3 sequence: CSVGQYGNEKLFF. CDR3 in DNA: TGCAGCGTAGGACAGTACGGAAATGAAAAACTGTTTTTT.

The table lists this clone with a count of one. The CDR3 DNA sequence: TGTGCCAGCAGCTTCCCCGGGCCTGGAGGAGGCTACACCTTC. Its translation is CASSFPGPGGGYTF. The chain has TRBV11-2 and TRBJ1-2; D uncertain. V lost 3 bases and J lost 8, with 16 bases in between. The CDR3 is 14 residues long. CDR1 is SGHAT and CDR2 is FQNNGV in the germline V gene.